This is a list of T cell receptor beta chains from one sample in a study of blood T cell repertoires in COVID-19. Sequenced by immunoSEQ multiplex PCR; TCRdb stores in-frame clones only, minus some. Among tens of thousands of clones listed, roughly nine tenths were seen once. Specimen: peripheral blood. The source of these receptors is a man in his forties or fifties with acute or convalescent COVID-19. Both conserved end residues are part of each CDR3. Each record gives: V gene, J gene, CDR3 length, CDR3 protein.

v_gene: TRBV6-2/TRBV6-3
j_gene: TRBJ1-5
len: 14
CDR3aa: CASSYSGGHQPQHF

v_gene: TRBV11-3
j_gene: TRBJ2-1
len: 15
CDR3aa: CASSISGGAYNEQFF

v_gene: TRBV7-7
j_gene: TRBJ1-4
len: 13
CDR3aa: CASSLGAREKLFF

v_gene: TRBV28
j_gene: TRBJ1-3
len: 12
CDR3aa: CASSLDRNTIYF

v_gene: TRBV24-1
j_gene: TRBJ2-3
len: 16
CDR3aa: CATSDPPSREGDTQYF

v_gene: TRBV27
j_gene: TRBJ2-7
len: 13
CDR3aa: CASRTSGHYEQYF

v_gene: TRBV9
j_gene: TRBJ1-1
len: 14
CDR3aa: CASSGGGASTEAFF

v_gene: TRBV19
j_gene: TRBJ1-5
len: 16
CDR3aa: CASSRRGSPGNQPQHF

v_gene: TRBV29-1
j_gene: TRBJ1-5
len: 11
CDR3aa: CSVGEGQPQHF

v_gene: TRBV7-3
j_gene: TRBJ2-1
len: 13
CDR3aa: CASSWGLANEQFF

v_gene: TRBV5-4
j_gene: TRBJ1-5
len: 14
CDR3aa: CASSSTSSNQPQHF

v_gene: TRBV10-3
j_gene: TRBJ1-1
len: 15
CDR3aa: CAISDTTGTGFEAFF

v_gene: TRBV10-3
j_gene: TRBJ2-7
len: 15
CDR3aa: CAISELAGITYEQYF

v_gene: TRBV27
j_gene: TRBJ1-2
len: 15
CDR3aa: CASSLKFEGGHGYTF

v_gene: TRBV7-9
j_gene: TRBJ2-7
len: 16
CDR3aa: CASSARAAGGNYEQYF

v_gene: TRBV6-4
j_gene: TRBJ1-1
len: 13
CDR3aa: CASSLDRDTEAFF

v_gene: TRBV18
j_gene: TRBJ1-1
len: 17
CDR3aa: CASSPSRMTGVNTEAFF

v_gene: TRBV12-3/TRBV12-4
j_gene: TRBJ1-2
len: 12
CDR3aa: CASTLSEGGYTF

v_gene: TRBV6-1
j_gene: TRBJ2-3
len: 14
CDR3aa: CASSEVPVSDTQYF

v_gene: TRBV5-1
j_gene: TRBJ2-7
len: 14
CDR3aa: CASSQQGVLDEQYF

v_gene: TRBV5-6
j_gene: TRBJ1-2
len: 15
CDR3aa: CASSLVGTGGDGYTF

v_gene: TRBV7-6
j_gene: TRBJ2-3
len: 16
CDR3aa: CASSLTDIQITDTQYF

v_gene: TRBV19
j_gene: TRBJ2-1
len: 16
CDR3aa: CASSIPLAGERNEQFF

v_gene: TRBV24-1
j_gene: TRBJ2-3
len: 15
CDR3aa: CATSPWAADTDTQYF

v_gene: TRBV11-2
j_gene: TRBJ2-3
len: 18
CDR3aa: CASSTIRGTSGKADTQYF

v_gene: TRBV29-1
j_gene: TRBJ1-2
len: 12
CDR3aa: CSIGQGDYGYTF

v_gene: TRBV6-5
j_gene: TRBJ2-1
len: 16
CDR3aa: CASSYSMASGNNEQFF

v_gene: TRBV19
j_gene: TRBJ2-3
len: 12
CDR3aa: CASSDRVDTQYF

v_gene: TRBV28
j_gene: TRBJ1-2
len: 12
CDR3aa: CASQQGNYGYTF

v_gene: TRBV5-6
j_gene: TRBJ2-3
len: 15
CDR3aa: CASSPGIFSTDTQYF

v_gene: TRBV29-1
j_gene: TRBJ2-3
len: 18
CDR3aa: CSVEGDRVLAGVGDTQYF

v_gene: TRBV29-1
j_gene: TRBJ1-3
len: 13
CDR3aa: CSVEPQTGNTIYF

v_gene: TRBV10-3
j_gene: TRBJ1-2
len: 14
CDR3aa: CAISDGQGYYGYTF

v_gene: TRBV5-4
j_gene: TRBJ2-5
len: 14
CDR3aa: CASSFKGAGETQYF

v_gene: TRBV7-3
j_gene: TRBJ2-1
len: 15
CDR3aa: CASSLRGGKYNEQFF

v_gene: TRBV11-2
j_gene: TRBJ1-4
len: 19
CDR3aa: CASSLRVNAVAGGDEKLFF

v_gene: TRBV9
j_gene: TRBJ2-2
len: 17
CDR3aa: CASSTPGGGASTGELFF

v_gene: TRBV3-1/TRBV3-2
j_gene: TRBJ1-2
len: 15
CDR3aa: CASSQDIGGDYGYTF

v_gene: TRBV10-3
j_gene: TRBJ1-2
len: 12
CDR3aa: CAISGFGYGYTF

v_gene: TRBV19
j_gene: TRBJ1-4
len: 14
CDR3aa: CASSQTGHFEKLFF